The rows below give T cell receptor beta chains drawn from one sample of a study of human T cells and chemical hapten exposure. TCRdb passed the RACE reads through MiXCR, listing each CDR3 protein once. The sample carries around 200,000 distinct CDR3 sequences, roughly 30% recorded once. This specimen was whole blood, taken in connection with sensitization to the hapten diphenylcyclopropenone (DPC). These TCRs come from a woman between 25 and 40 years old with alopecia areata. Some clones in this sample may be carry-over from other donors' samples. CDR3s include the opening cysteine and the closing phenylalanine or tryptophan. D genes are given only for firm matches. The size of a clone is reported for some rows only, either as once, few or many, or as a class for expanded clones.

TRBV10-3	few	TRBJ2-1	NA	TGTGCCATCAGTGACGGGTATGAGCAGTTCTTC	CAISDGYEQFF
TRBV25-1	NA	TRBJ1-2	NA	TGTGCCAGCAGTGAATTGGGAGGGGCCGGAATCAAGGGCTACACCTTC	CASSELGGAGIKGYTF
TRBV4-3	NA	TRBJ2-1	TRBD2	TGCGCCAGCAGCCACCAACTAGCGCGGGAGCAGTTCTTC	CASSHQLAREQFF
TRBV15	few	TRBJ1-1	NA	TGTGCCACCAGCAGAGGAGGACAGTCAGGTACTGAAGCTTTCTTT	CATSRGGQSGTEAFF
TRBV28	few	TRBJ1-2	NA	TGTGCCAGCAGTGACGGGACCGTCTATGGCTACACCTTC	CASSDGTVYGYTF
TRBV7-2	NA	TRBJ2-7	TRBD2	TGTGCCAGCAGCTTATTGTCTAGCGGGGACTATTCCTACGAGCAGTACTTC	CASSLLSSGDYSYEQYF
TRBV5-6	NA	TRBJ2-3	TRBD2	TGTGCCAGCAGCTCGCGACTAGCGGGCATGGGAGATACGCAGTATTTT	CASSSRLAGMGDTQYF
TRBV2	NA	TRBJ2-5	NA	TGTGCCAGTCCTATTCCGGGACGAGAGACCCAGTACTTC	CASPIPGRETQYF
TRBV7-7	few	TRBJ2-1	NA	TGTGCTAGCAGCCTAGATTCCGGACAGAAGCAGTTCTTC	CASSLDSGQKQFF
TRBV20-1	many	TRBJ1-4	NA	TGCAGTGCTAGAGATCAGCTGCGGGACCCCGGGAAACTGTTTTTT	CSARDQLRDPGKLFF
TRBV28	few	TRBJ1-6	NA	TGTGCCAGCAGTATGGGGACGTTTGGGAGCTCCTATAATTCACCCCTCCACTTT	CASSMGTFGSSYNSPLHF
TRBV6-5	NA	TRBJ2-7	NA	TGTGCCAGCAGTTACATCCCGGTCAATCCCTACGAGCAGTACTTC	CASSYIPVNPYEQYF
TRBV15	once	TRBJ1-5	NA	TGTGCCACCAGCAGAGATCGAGGGATGGGTCAGCCCCAGCATTTT	CATSRDRGMGQPQHF
TRBV6-2/TRBV6-3	NA	TRBJ2-1	NA	TGTGCCAGCAGCAACAGGGCGGGGGAGCAGTTCTTC	CASSNRAGEQFF
TRBV12-3/TRBV12-4	NA	TRBJ2-7	NA	TGTGCCAGCAGCCCGGGGTCAAGCTTTGCTCACTACGAGCAGTACTTC	CASSPGSSFAHYEQYF
TRBV11-3	few	TRBJ2-2	TRBD1	TGTGCCAGCAGCGCCCGACAGGGGGCGGGCACCGGGGAGCTGTTTTTT	CASSARQGAGTGELFF
TRBV29-1	few	TRBJ2-1	NA	TGCAGCGTTGGCGAGGGGGGGCAGAATGAGCAGTTCTTC	CSVGEGGQNEQFF
TRBV5-1	NA	TRBJ1-1	NA	TGCGCCAGCAGCTTGTGGGAGATGAACACTGAAGCTTTCTTT	CASSLWEMNTEAFF
TRBV12-3/TRBV12-4	few	TRBJ1-4	NA	TGTGCCAGCAGCCAGGGAGGCACTAATGAAAAACTGTTTTTT	CASSQGGTNEKLFF
TRBV28	few	TRBJ1-2	TRBD1	TGTGCCAGCAGTTATAGTTCGACGGACAGGGCCTTATTATATGGCTACACCTTC	CASSYSSTDRALLYGYTF
TRBV20-1	few	TRBJ2-2	TRBD1	TGCAGTGCTAGCCGATACGGGACAGGGGTTATTGGGGAGCTGTTTTTT	CSASRYGTGVIGELFF
TRBV9	few	TRBJ2-2	TRBD1	TGTGCCAGCAGCGTTACAGGGGCCCTGAACACCGGGGAGCTGTTTTTT	CASSVTGALNTGELFF
TRBV29-1	NA	TRBJ2-5	NA	TGCAGCGTAGGGCGAAACCAAGAGACCCAGTACTTC	CSVGRNQETQYF
TRBV12-3/TRBV12-4	many	TRBJ1-1	NA	TGTGCCAGCAGTTTAATGGAGGGGGTCGGGACTGAAGCTTTCTTT	CASSLMEGVGTEAFF
TRBV5-1	few	TRBJ2-5	TRBD2	TGCGCCAGCAGCTTGCAGCGGGGGCCCTCGGAGACCCAGTACTTC	CASSLQRGPSETQYF
TRBV19	NA	TRBJ2-7	TRBD2	TGTGCCAGTAGTCAGCAACTAGCGGGGGCATTATACGAGCAGTACTTC	CASSQQLAGALYEQYF
TRBV9	few	TRBJ1-2	NA	TGTGCCAGCAGCGTAGGGGGACACCACTCCGTTCTCTATGGCTACACCTTC	CASSVGGHHSVLYGYTF
TRBV7-6	NA	TRBJ2-2	NA	TGTGCCAGCAGCTTAGGAGCGGGAAGGGGGACCGGGGAGCTGTTTTTT	CASSLGAGRGTGELFF
TRBV29-1	few	TRBJ1-1	TRBD1	TGCAGCGTTGAACGGCAAAGGGGGGACAGGGTTGGCACTGAAGCTTTCTTT	CSVERQRGDRVGTEAFF
TRBV5-1	NA	TRBJ2-3	NA	TGCGCCAGCAGCAGCGGACAGCCCGACACAGATACGCAGTATTTT	CASSSGQPDTDTQYF
TRBV27	NA	TRBJ1-1	NA	TGTGCCAGCACCCGAGGGCCGCCGAACACTGAAGCTTTCTTT	CASTRGPPNTEAFF
TRBV29-1	NA	TRBJ2-4	NA	TGCAGCGGTGGGGGGGGGACAGGTAACATTCAGTACTTC	CSGGGGTGNIQYF
TRBV5-1	NA	TRBJ1-1	NA	TGCGCCAGCAGCTGGGAGAATTCAGGGTTAAGATCCACTGAAGCTTTCTTT	CASSWENSGLRSTEAFF
TRBV4-3	NA	TRBJ1-2	TRBD1	TGCGCCAGCAGCCAAGATAGACAGGGTTTGGGATCTTATGGCTACACCTTC	CASSQDRQGLGSYGYTF
TRBV4-1	NA	TRBJ1-2	TRBD1	TGCGCCAGCAGCCAACGACAGGGATTTAGTGATGGCTACACCTTC	CASSQRQGFSDGYTF
TRBV19	many	TRBJ2-5	NA	TGTGCCAGTAGTGCAACAGGTCTACAAGAGACCCAGTACTTC	CASSATGLQETQYF
TRBV10-2	few	TRBJ2-7	TRBD1	TGCGCCAGCGGGCGAATGATCGGGACAGTAAGCTCCTACGAGCAGTACTTC	CASGRMIGTVSSYEQYF
TRBV28	NA	TRBJ2-3	TRBD2	TGTGCCAGCAGTTTATCCGGACTAGCTCTGACGCAGTATTTT	CASSLSGLALTQYF
TRBV4-2	NA	TRBJ2-1	NA	TGTGCCAGCAGCCAAGGATTGCGGGGCTGGAATGAGCAGTTCTTC	CASSQGLRGWNEQFF
TRBV7-2	NA	TRBJ1-5	NA	TGTGCCAGCACCCTAGGACGGGGTTCCAATCAGCCCCAGCATTTT	CASTLGRGSNQPQHF
TRBV28	few	TRBJ1-4	NA	TGTGCCAGCAGTTTTCGGACAGCCGCAACTAATGAAAAACTGTTTTTT	CASSFRTAATNEKLFF
TRBV4-3	NA	TRBJ2-3	NA	TGCGCCAGCAGCCAAGAATCCGGGTCTGGCACAGATACGCAGTATTTT	CASSQESGSGTDTQYF
TRBV12-3/TRBV12-4	NA	TRBJ1-2	TRBD1	TGTGCCAGCAGTCATGACAGGGGAGAAGAGGGCTACACCTTC	CASSHDRGEEGYTF
TRBV18	few	TRBJ2-7	NA	TGTGCCAGCTCAGGGACGGGAAACTACGAGCAGTACTTC	CASSGTGNYEQYF
TRBV20-1	NA	TRBJ1-1	NA	TGCAGTGCTAGACAGTCGAACACTGAAGCTTTCTTT	CSARQSNTEAFF
TRBV29-1	NA	TRBJ2-1	TRBD2	TGCAGCGTTCAGGGGACTAGCGGGAGGAGCTCCTACAATGAGCAGTTCTTC	CSVQGTSGRSSYNEQFF
TRBV12-3/TRBV12-4	NA	TRBJ1-2	NA	TGTGCCAGCAGTTTAAACCGGGCAGGAACCTTCTATGGCTACACCTTC	CASSLNRAGTFYGYTF
TRBV3-1	NA	TRBJ1-3	NA	TGTGCCAGCAGCCGGCTCGTCGGAAACACCATATATTTT	CASSRLVGNTIYF
TRBV28	NA	TRBJ1-5	NA	TGTGCCAGCAGACAGCCGGGCAATCAGCCCCAGCATTTT	CASRQPGNQPQHF
TRBV29-1	few	TRBJ2-4	TRBD1	TGCAGCGCGAAAGACAGGGTTAAAAACATTCAGTACTTC	CSAKDRVKNIQYF